The following is a T cell receptor (beta chain) sequence with its context. The CDR3 spans 16 residues. Germline lookup yields CDR1 SGHVS and CDR2 FNYEAQ. The trim removed 2 bases at V and 0 bases at J, leaving 4 bases unmatched. This sample was included in a study of cytomegalovirus exposure and HLA in healthy donors. PCR used 60 Vbeta primers and 13 Jbeta primers. The method was immunoSEQ multiplex PCR; TCRdb's version includes in-frame clones alone and lacks a portion of them. The sample consists of about 100,000 clones, 81% of them appearing once. The TCR sequence derives from a man aged 40-49 years in good health and CMV-seropositive. The V and J genes are TRBV7-6 and TRBJ2-3; 8 bases match TRBD2. Sequencing used PBMCs. The CDR3 here is CASSLFAGGSTDTQYF. CDR3 bases: TGTGCCAGCAGCTTATTCGCGGGGGGCAGCACAGATACGCAGTATTTT.